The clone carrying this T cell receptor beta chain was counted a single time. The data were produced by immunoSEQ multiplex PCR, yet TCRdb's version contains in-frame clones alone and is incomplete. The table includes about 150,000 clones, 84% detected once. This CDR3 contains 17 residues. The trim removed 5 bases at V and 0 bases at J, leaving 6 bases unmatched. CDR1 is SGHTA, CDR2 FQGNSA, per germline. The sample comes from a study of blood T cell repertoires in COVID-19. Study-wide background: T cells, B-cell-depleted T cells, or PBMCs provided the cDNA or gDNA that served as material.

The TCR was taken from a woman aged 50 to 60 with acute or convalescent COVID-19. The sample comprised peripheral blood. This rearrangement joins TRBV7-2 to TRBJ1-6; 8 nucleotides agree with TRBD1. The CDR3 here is CASSKDRGGSYNSPLHF. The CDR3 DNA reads TGTGCCAGCAGCAAAGACAGGGGTGGCTCCTATAATTCACCCCTCCACTTT.